Listed below are T cell receptor beta chains from one sample, sequenced in a study of blood T cells in healthy people across ages. TCRdb reprocessed the 5' RACE reads via MiXCR and lists one record per CDR3 protein. Here the sample spans 1 million to 1.2 million distinct CDR3 sequences, around two fifths being singletons. The source material was blood. The receptors were sampled from a young man in good health. Both conserved end residues are trimmed from each CDR3. Fields, in order: D gene, clone size, V gene, CDR3 protein. A D gene is named only where the DNA matches it firmly. The size of a clone is reported for some rows only, either as once, few or many, or as a class for expanded clones.

d_gene: .; abundance: .; v_gene: TRBV7-6; CDR3aa: ASSLNPPSYNEQF
d_gene: TRBD2; abundance: few; v_gene: TRBV3-1; CDR3aa: ASSQDSGLAGGYNEQF
d_gene: .; abundance: .; v_gene: TRBV4-2; CDR3aa: ASSRKGQVLPGDEQY
d_gene: TRBD2; abundance: .; v_gene: TRBV13; CDR3aa: ASSLERGGQYNEQY
d_gene: .; abundance: .; v_gene: TRBV6-2/TRBV6-3; CDR3aa: ASANNRVSYT
d_gene: .; abundance: .; v_gene: TRBV27; CDR3aa: ASGHRLGEKLF
d_gene: .; abundance: few; v_gene: TRBV25-1; CDR3aa: ASSESPAYGYT
d_gene: TRBD1; abundance: .; v_gene: TRBV7-2; CDR3aa: ASWGQGYNEQY
d_gene: TRBD1; abundance: .; v_gene: TRBV6-6; CDR3aa: ASVGQGVHYGYT
d_gene: TRBD2; abundance: .; v_gene: TRBV6-2/TRBV6-3; CDR3aa: ASRAEAGNQYNEQF
d_gene: .; abundance: few; v_gene: TRBV12-3/TRBV12-4; CDR3aa: ATTPRQRIMNTEAF
d_gene: .; abundance: .; v_gene: TRBV7-8; CDR3aa: ASSSGQPYEQY
d_gene: TRBD1; abundance: .; v_gene: TRBV6-8; CDR3aa: ASILQGEECNQPQH
d_gene: .; abundance: .; v_gene: TRBV20-1; CDR3aa: SAPGGGPTDTQY
d_gene: .; abundance: many; v_gene: TRBV25-1; CDR3aa: ASSERMNTEAF
d_gene: .; abundance: .; v_gene: TRBV7-2; CDR3aa: ASSLEYGTTQNYGYT
d_gene: .; abundance: .; v_gene: TRBV6-6; CDR3aa: AVGSGGTEAF
d_gene: .; abundance: .; v_gene: TRBV6-5; CDR3aa: ASSEGLSANQPQH
d_gene: TRBD1; abundance: .; v_gene: TRBV12-3/TRBV12-4; CDR3aa: ASNYQGASSYGYT
d_gene: .; abundance: once; v_gene: TRBV7-9; CDR3aa: ASRQTRVFSGANVLT
d_gene: .; abundance: .; v_gene: TRBV2; CDR3aa: ASGTTGQTYNEQF
d_gene: .; abundance: .; v_gene: TRBV15; CDR3aa: ATSTLSGGPDEQF
d_gene: .; abundance: .; v_gene: TRBV7-2; CDR3aa: ASSLKAVYTGELF
d_gene: .; abundance: .; v_gene: TRBV9; CDR3aa: ASSVTPNQETQY
d_gene: TRBD1; abundance: few; v_gene: TRBV7-9; CDR3aa: ASSPGQSREQF
d_gene: .; abundance: .; v_gene: TRBV5-6; CDR3aa: ASSLERGYEAF
d_gene: TRBD1; abundance: many; v_gene: TRBV3-1; CDR3aa: ASSQDEDRFNEQF
d_gene: .; abundance: .; v_gene: TRBV6-6; CDR3aa: ASTLPPGRIYTEAF
d_gene: .; abundance: .; v_gene: TRBV3-1; CDR3aa: ASSQAPVKTKEAF
d_gene: .; abundance: .; v_gene: TRBV7-3; CDR3aa: ASSSDGTNTEAF
d_gene: .; abundance: few; v_gene: TRBV28; CDR3aa: ASSRQGHQETQY
d_gene: .; abundance: .; v_gene: TRBV9; CDR3aa: ASSPRQSEGTEAF
d_gene: TRBD1; abundance: few; v_gene: TRBV28; CDR3aa: ASSFQGADYGYT
d_gene: TRBD1; abundance: .; v_gene: TRBV20-1; CDR3aa: SASRTGKSEQY
d_gene: .; abundance: .; v_gene: TRBV11-2; CDR3aa: TSSLKAGWNEQF
d_gene: .; abundance: few; v_gene: TRBV12-3/TRBV12-4; CDR3aa: ASTSTGGSPLH
d_gene: .; abundance: few; v_gene: TRBV20-1; CDR3aa: SARIDSNQPQH
d_gene: TRBD1; abundance: .; v_gene: TRBV4-1; CDR3aa: ASSQQHGQEGTEAF
d_gene: TRBD1; abundance: .; v_gene: TRBV6-5; CDR3aa: ASNPTGGKAF
d_gene: .; abundance: .; v_gene: TRBV20-1; CDR3aa: SARADSSNYGYT
d_gene: .; abundance: .; v_gene: TRBV28; CDR3aa: ASSPRQTTDTQY
d_gene: TRBD1; abundance: few; v_gene: TRBV5-5; CDR3aa: ASSLQGVGIYNEQF
d_gene: .; abundance: few; v_gene: TRBV3-1; CDR3aa: ASSQDSALGYGYT
d_gene: .; abundance: many; v_gene: TRBV5-1; CDR3aa: ASSLGTDSNQPQH
d_gene: .; abundance: .; v_gene: TRBV4-1; CDR3aa: ASSHPQTGIPLDDEQF
d_gene: TRBD2; abundance: .; v_gene: TRBV12-3/TRBV12-4; CDR3aa: ASSLGSGGAGTDTQY
d_gene: .; abundance: .; v_gene: TRBV20-1; CDR3aa: SARDTGPPGTQY
d_gene: .; abundance: .; v_gene: TRBV7-9; CDR3aa: ASSPTSVGTEAF
d_gene: TRBD1; abundance: .; v_gene: TRBV7-8; CDR3aa: ASGGQVGPENIQY
d_gene: .; abundance: .; v_gene: TRBV18; CDR3aa: ASSPPTGTPGNTIY
d_gene: TRBD1; abundance: .; v_gene: TRBV12-3/TRBV12-4; CDR3aa: ASSLARTGGYGYT